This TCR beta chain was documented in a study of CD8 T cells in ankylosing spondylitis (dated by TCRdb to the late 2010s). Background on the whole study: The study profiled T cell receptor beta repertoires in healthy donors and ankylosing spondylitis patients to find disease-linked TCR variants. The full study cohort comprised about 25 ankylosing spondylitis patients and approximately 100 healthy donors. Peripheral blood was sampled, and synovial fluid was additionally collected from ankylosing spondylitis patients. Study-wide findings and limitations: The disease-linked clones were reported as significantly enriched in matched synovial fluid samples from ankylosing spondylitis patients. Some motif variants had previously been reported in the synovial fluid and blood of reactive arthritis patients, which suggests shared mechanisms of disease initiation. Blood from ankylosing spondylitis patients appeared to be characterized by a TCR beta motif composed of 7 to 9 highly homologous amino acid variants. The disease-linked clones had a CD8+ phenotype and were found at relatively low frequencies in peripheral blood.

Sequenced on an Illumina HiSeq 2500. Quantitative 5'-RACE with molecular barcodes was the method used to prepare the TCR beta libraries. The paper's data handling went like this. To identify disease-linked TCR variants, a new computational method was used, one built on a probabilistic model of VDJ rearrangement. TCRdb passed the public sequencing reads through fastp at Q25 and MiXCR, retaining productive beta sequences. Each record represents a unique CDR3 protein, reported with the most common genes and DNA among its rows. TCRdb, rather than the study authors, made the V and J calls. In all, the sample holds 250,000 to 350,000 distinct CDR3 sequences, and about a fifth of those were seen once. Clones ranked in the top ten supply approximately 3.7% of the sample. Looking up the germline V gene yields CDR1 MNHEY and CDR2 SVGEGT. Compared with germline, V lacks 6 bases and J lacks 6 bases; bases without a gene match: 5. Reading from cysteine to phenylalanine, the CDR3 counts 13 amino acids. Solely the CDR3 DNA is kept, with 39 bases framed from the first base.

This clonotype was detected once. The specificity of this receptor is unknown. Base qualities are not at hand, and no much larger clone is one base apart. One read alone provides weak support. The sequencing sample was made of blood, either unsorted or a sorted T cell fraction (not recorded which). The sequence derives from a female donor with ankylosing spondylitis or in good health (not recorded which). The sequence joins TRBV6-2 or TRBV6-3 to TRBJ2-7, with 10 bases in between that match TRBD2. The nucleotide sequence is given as TGTGCCAGCAGCCGGGGACTAGCGAGCGAGCAGTACTTC. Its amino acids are CASSRGLASEQYF.